This is a list of T cell receptor beta chains from one sample in a study of Graves' ophthalmopathy and Graves' hyperthyroidism. TCRdb reprocessed the multiplex PCR reads via MiXCR and lists one record per CDR3 protein. Of around 660,000 distinct CDR3 sequences in the sample, under 50% are singletons; the top ten hold more than 3%. The sample was peripheral blood. The receptor set was obtained from an adult man with Graves' ophthalmopathy. The CDR3 runs from the conserved cysteine through the conserved F or W. D genes are given only for firm matches. The size field is filled for only some rows; it gives once, few, many or a size class.

D,V,J,size,DNA,CDR3
TRBD1,TRBV4-3,TRBJ1-5,few,TGCGCCAGCAGCCAGACTCGACAGGGGGGGGATCAGCCCCAGCATTTT,CASSQTRQGGDQPQHF
TRBD1,TRBV7-8,TRBJ1-1,many,TGTGCCAGCAGACTCAGGACAGGGTTAACTGAAGCTTTCTTT,CASRLRTGLTEAFF
-,TRBV7-2,TRBJ1-6,few,TGTGCCAGCAGCTTCCTGGCAGGCATCTCCTATAATTCACCCCTCCACTTT,CASSFLAGISYNSPLHF
TRBD2,TRBV10-3,TRBJ2-7,many,TGTGCCATCAGTGGACCGGGAGGAATCTCCGAGCAGTACTTC,CAISGPGGISEQYF
-,TRBV10-3,TRBJ2-1,once,TGTGCCATCAGTCTATTAGGGCGTAATGAGCAGTTCTTC,CAISLLGRNEQFF
-,TRBV11-2,TRBJ1-1,-,TGTGCCAGCAGCTCCCCCGGAGGTTACCAAGCTGAAGCTTTCTTT,CASSSPGGYQAEAFF
-,TRBV9,TRBJ1-5,-,TGTGCCAGCAGCGCCACTCGTGCCAGTAGTAGGGGAACTAGCAATCAGCCCCAGCATTTT,CASSATRASSRGTSNQPQHF
-,TRBV30,TRBJ1-2,-,TGTGCCTGGAGTCCCATGACGGACGATGGCTACACCTTC,CAWSPMTDDGYTF
TRBD1,TRBV6-4,TRBJ1-2,-,TGTGCCAGCAGTGACTCAGACAGGGGTCGGGGCTACACCTTC,CASSDSDRGRGYTF
-,TRBV7-8,TRBJ2-7,many,TGTGCCAGCAGCTTACGTCGAATGCCGGGCTCCGAGCAGTACTTC,CASSLRRMPGSEQYF